One sample yielded the 23 T cell receptor beta chains listed below, sequenced in a study of cytomegalovirus exposure and HLA in healthy donors. The PCR was carried out with 60 Vbeta primers and 13 Jbeta primers. Assay: immunoSEQ multiplex PCR; the TCRdb copy retains only in-frame clones and omits some. The sample lists 150,000 to 200,000 clones, roughly 80% occurring once. The specimen sequenced was PBMCs. These receptors were collected from a woman aged 40 to 50 in good health and CMV-seropositive.

The V and J genes are TRBV4-3 and TRBJ1-1; 7 positions agree with TRBD1. The CDR3 is 16 residues long. CDR1 and CDR2 (germline): LGHNA, YSLEER. Trimming at V came to 6 bases and at J to 1 base, leaving 11 bases not matched to a gene. DNA of the CDR3: TGCGCCAGCAGTACCCGACAGGGCGTAAGGAACACTGAAGCTTTCTTT. Its translation: CASSTRQGVRNTEAFF.

The V gene is TRBV2, the J gene TRBJ2-3, with D possibly being TRBD2 (6 bases). Germline-derived CDR1 and CDR2 are SNHLY and FYNNEI. V lost 4 bases, J lost 6 bases, and 14 bases lay in between. The CDR3 sequence is 14 residues long. CDR3 DNA: TGTGCCAGCAGTGTTGGGGGGTCAGGGGATACGCAGTATTTT. This gives the protein CASSVGGSGDTQYF.

The V call is TRBV27, the J call TRBJ2-7; 9 bases agree with TRBD1. This CDR3 comprises 17 residues. Germline V lookup: CDR1 MNHEY, CDR2 SMNVEV (reference sequence). Losses at the gene ends were 7 bases for V and 1 base for J; bases not matched to a gene: 14. CDR3 in DNA: TGTGCCAGCATTCATTACCCCGCAGGGACAGGGTCCTACGAGCAGTACTTC. It yields the protein CASIHYPAGTGSYEQYF.

Only one count was recorded for this clone. This sequence joins TRBV11-2 and TRBJ2-1; perhaps TRBD2 as D (6 bases). This CDR3 is 16 amino acids long. Trimming took 3 bases from V and 4 from J, leaving 16 bases between them. Per the germline V gene, CDR1 is SGHAT and CDR2 is FQNNGV. CDR3 residues: CASSFPTSSEYNEQFF. The CDR3 nucleotides are TGTGCCAGCAGCTTCCCGACTAGTAGCGAGTACAATGAGCAGTTCTTC.

The rearrangement uses TRBV9 and TRBJ1-1; possibly TRBD1 for D (6 bases). Per germline, CDR1 SGDLS and CDR2 YYNGEE. The CDR3 is made up of 15 amino acids. Trimming stripped 0 bases from V and 3 bases from J, with 12 bases between. The CDR3 loop is CASSVETGRYTEAFF. As DNA, the CDR3 is TGTGCCAGCAGCGTAGAGACAGGCCGATACACTGAAGCTTTCTTT.

This clone was detected only a few times. The genes are TRBV11-2 and TRBJ2-2; 15 bases line up with TRBD2. CDR1 is SGHAT and CDR2 is FQNNGV in the germline V gene. Losses at the gene ends were 2 bases for V and 6 bases for J; bases not matched to a gene: 4. The CDR3 totals 17 residues. The CDR3 region is CASSLPGLAGGPGELFF. DNA of the CDR3: TGTGCCAGCAGCTTACCGGGACTAGCGGGAGGCCCCGGGGAGCTGTTTTTT.

CDR3 amino acids: CASSQTTGTGWYEQYF. The DNA for the CDR3 is TGTGCCAGCAGCCAGACGACCGGGACTGGCTGGTACGAGCAGTACTTC. J is TRBJ2-7 and V is TRBV4-2; perhaps TRBD2 as D (6 bases). V gave up 3 bases and J gave up 4 bases, with 19 bases separating them. In germline, CDR1 is LGHNA, CDR2 YNFKEQ. CDR3 length: 16 amino acids.

Of note for this clone: The sample carries other DNA sequences with the same CDR3. This chain joins TRBV19 and TRBJ1-5; D unresolved. Germline lookup yields CDR1 LNHDA and CDR2 SQIVND (reference sequence). The length of the CDR3 is 13 residues. V was shortened by 1 base and J by 5 bases, with 6 bases between the two germline ends. CDR3 bases: TGTGCCAGTAGTATAGCAAGAGATCAGCCCCAGCATTTT. Amino acid sequence: CASSIARDQPQHF.

The chain uses TRBV28 and TRBJ2-2, with a tentative D call TRBD1 (6 bases). This CDR3 has 14 residues. Trimming shortened V by 6 bases and J by 6 bases, and 14 bases separated the two germline ends. CDR1 and CDR2 (germline): MDHEN, SYDVKM. As DNA, the CDR3 is TGTGCCAGCAGCCCTACAGGGTACCCCGGGGAGCTGTTTTTT. Its protein is CASSPTGYPGELFF. Drawing the rest from reference TRBV28 and TRBJ2-2, the complete variable domain is DVKVTQSSRYLVKRTGEKVFLECVQDMDHENMFWYRQDPGLGLRLIYFSYDVKMKEKGDIPEGYSVSREKKERFSLILESASTNQTSMYLCASSPTGYPGELFFGEGSRLTVL.

The gene calls are TRBV16 and TRBJ2-5; 12 positions agree with TRBD1. The closer fit of TRBJ2-7 to the DNA end suggests the J call may be wrong. The germline V gene has CDR1 KGHSY and CDR2 FQNENV. This CDR3 has 16 amino acids. CDR3 nucleotide sequence: TGTGCCAGCAGCCAATGGGGACAGGGGGCTTTACACGAGCAGTACTTC. Amino acids: CASSQWGQGALHEQYF.

The rearrangement links TRBV25-1 to TRBJ2-1; 11 bases align to TRBD2. This CDR3 has 18 amino acids. Germline assignment: CDR1 MGHDK and CDR2 SYGVNS. Unmatched junction bases numbered 9, after V lost 5 bases and J lost 0 bases. CDR3 loop: CASSRGLAGGSSYNEQFF. CDR3 sequence (DNA): TGTGCCAGCAGTAGGGGGCTAGCGGGAGGTAGCTCCTACAATGAGCAGTTCTTC.

The chain is built from TRBV4-2 and TRBJ2-6, with TRBD1 matching 8 bases. The CDR3 contains 18 residues. V dropped 0 bases and J dropped 2; count of bases not matched to a gene: 6. Germline CDR1 reads LGHNA; CDR2 reads YNFKEQ. The CDR3 DNA sequence: TGTGCCAGCAGCCAAGATTCAGGGGGCGGAACTGGGGCCAACGTCCTGACTTTC. It encodes CASSQDSGGGTGANVLTF.

This chain uses TRBV30 with TRBJ2-7; TRBD2 is a possible D gene (5 bases). V lost 3 bases and J lost 4, with 16 bases in between. The CDR3 is made up of 14 amino acids. Germline CDR1 and CDR2: GTSNPN and SVGIG (reference sequence). The chain's CDR3 is CAWRAEGVVYEQYF. The CDR3 coding sequence is TGTGCCTGGAGGGCCGAGGGTGTTGTATACGAGCAGTACTTC. Variable domain in full (rest from reference TRBV30 and TRBJ2-7): SQTIHQWPATLVQPVGSPLSLECTVEGTSNPNLYWYRQAAGRGLQLLFYSVGIGQISSEVPQNLSASRPQDRQFILSSKKLLLSDSGFYLCAWRAEGVVYEQYFGPGTRLTVT.

The chain joins TRBV10-2 to TRBJ1-3; 7 positions agree with TRBD1. Looked up from germline, CDR1 is WSHSY and CDR2 is SAAADI. V was clipped by 2 bases and J by 2 bases; unmatched bases: 0. The CDR3 length is 14 residues. This chain's CDR3 is CASSEQGAGNTIYF. The CDR3 nucleotides are TGCGCCAGCAGTGAGCAGGGGGCTGGAAACACCATATATTTT.

The chain uses TRBV29-1 and TRBJ1-1; perhaps TRBD1 as D (6 bases). This CDR3 comprises 13 residues. V was pared by 6 bases and J by 1 base, with 12 bases between. Germline V gene data show CDR1 as SQVTM and CDR2 as ANQGSEA. The CDR3: CSVYRASNTEAFF. DNA for the CDR3: TGCAGCGTCTACAGGGCCTCGAACACTGAAGCTTTCTTT. The whole variable domain, filled in from reference TRBV29-1 and TRBJ1-1, reads SAVISQKPSRDICQRGTSLTIQCQVDSQVTMMFWYRQQPGQSLTLIATANQGSEATYESGFVIDKFPISRPNLTFSTLTVSNMSPEDSSIYLCSVYRASNTEAFFGQGTRLTVV.

The rearrangement links TRBV10-3 to TRBJ2-7; the D is unclear. CDR1 is ENHRY, CDR2 SYGVKD, per germline. V was clipped by 7 bases and J by 2 bases, with 18 bases between them. CDR3 length: 15 amino acids. The CDR3 region is CAITEPGSSPYEQYF. The CDR3 DNA is TGTGCCATCACCGAGCCGGGTTCAAGTCCCTACGAGCAGTACTTC.

This sequence joins TRBV28 and TRBJ1-2; D is uncertain. Germline CDR1 reads MDHEN; CDR2 reads SYDVKM. This CDR3 spans 12 amino acids. V lost 3 bases, J lost 4 bases, and 6 bases lay in between. CDR3 sequence (DNA): TGTGCCAGCAGTTTTGGCAGCTATGGCTACACCTTC. It specifies CASSFGSYGYTF.

The chain links TRBV6-6 to TRBJ2-7; the match to TRBD1 covers 7 bases. Germline CDR1 and CDR2: MNHNY and SVGAGI (reference sequence). The CDR3 has 12 amino acids. Trimming cost V 4 bases and J 9 bases; bases outside gene matches: 6. CDR3 nucleotides: TGTGCCAGCAGTTCCGGGACAGTCCTGCAGTACTTC. Translating it yields CASSSGTVLQYF.

The chain couples TRBV18 to TRBJ1-5; D remains ambiguous. Germline V CDR1 and CDR2: KGHSH, LQKENI. The CDR3 has 13 residues. With 2 bases removed from V and 6 bases from J, the gap between germline ends came to 8 bases. CDR3 sequence reads: CASSPSEVQPQHF. CDR3 DNA: TGTGCCAGCTCACCATCAGAAGTTCAGCCCCAGCATTTT.

This chain connects TRBV7-8 to TRBJ2-5; D gene uncertain. The J call is uncertain, as TRBJ2-7 better fits the DNA end. Germline V CDR1 and CDR2: SGHVS, FQNEAQ. The CDR3 loop spans 13 amino acids. CDR3 bases: TGTGCCAGCAGCCTCATTTACAACTACGAGCAGTACTTC. As protein: CASSLIYNYEQYF.

CDR3 region: CASSRDSILFQETQYF. In DNA, the CDR3 is TGCGCCAGCAGCCGGGACAGTATTCTGTTCCAAGAGACCCAGTACTTC. The chain employs TRBV5-1 and TRBJ2-5; 7 nucleotides match TRBD1. The V gene's germline CDR1 is SGHRS and CDR2 YFSETQ. The CDR3 totals 16 residues. V was pared by 4 bases and J by 1 base, with 10 bases of the junction left unmatched.

The chain combines TRBV19 with TRBJ2-7; no firm D call. The V gene lost 7 bases and the J gene lost 1 base, with 14 bases spanning the gap. This CDR3 spans 14 amino acids. Germline lookup yields CDR1 LNHDA and CDR2 SQIVND (reference sequence). In DNA, the CDR3 is TGTGCCAGTACCCCGTTTAGAAATTCCTACGAGCAGTACTTC. Translated: CASTPFRNSYEQYF.

The chain carries TRBV11-3 and TRBJ1-1; weak D call: TRBD1 (5 bases). Germline loops: CDR1 SGHNT, CDR2 YENEEA. Trimming took 0 bases from V and 2 from J, leaving 10 bases between them. The CDR3 length is 15 residues. In nucleotides, the CDR3 is TGTGCCAGCAGCTTAGATGCGGGGGGTAACACTGAAGCTTTCTTT. This encodes CASSLDAGGNTEAFF.